This TCR beta chain was captured by sequencing in a study of T cells in Graves' hyperthyroidism and ophthalmopathy. Whole-study context: Peripheral blood samples were taken at initial diagnosis, prior to any treatment.

Researchers took RNA transcripts and amplified the TCR beta CDR3 regions from them. A first-round RT-PCR of the TCR CDR3 used the HTBI primer set. TCRdb reprocessed the multiplex PCR reads via MiXCR and lists one record per CDR3 protein. The sample has 280,000 or so distinct CDR3 sequences, around 25% seen once. Exclusion followed for patients with uncontrolled infection, other autoimmune disease, pregnancy or lactation. The PBMCs had their origin in roughly 10 ml of fresh peripheral blood. The CDR3 runs 16 residues. Trimming stripped 1 base from V and 6 bases from J, with 16 bases between. The specimen sequenced was blood. The TCR comes from a middle-aged man with Graves' hyperthyroidism that later progressed to Graves' ophthalmopathy. The chain couples TRBV12-3 or TRBV12-4 to TRBJ1-5; D ambiguous. The CDR3 here is CASSLGEPIEPQPQHF. The CDR3 DNA is TGTGCCAGCAGTTTAGGGGAGCCGATTGAGCCTCAGCCCCAGCATTTT.